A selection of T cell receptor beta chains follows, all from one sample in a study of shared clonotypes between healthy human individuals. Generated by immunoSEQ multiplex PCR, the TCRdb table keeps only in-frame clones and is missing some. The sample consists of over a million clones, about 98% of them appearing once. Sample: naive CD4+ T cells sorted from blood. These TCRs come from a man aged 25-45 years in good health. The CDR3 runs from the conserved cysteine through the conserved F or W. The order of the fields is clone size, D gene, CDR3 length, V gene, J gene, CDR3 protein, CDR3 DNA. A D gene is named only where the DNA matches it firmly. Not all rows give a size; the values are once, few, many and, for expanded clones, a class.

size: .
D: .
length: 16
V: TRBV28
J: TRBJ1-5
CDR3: CASSFSLGGKNQPQHF
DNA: TGTGCCAGCAGTTTTAGCCTAGGGGGGAAAAATCAGCCCCAGCATTTT

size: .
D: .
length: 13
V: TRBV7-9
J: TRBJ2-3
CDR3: CASSLSGRDTQYF
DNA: TGTGCCAGCAGCCTGTCCGGTCGGGATACGCAGTATTTT

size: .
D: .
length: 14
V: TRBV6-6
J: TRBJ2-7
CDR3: CASSLPGGDYEQYF
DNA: TGTGCCAGCAGTCTCCCGGGGGGCGACTACGAGCAGTACTTC

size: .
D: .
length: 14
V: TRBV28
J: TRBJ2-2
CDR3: CASSFARTNGELFF
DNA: TGTGCCAGCAGTTTTGCCCGGACAAACGGGGAGCTGTTTTTT

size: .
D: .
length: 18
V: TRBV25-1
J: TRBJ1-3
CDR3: CASSDAPAGAHSGNTIYF
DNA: TGTGCCAGCAGTGACGCTCCGGCAGGGGCCCACTCTGGAAACACCATATATTTT

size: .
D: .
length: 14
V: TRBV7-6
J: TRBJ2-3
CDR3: CASSLRPITDTQYF
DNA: TGTGCCAGCAGCTTACGGCCGATAACAGATACGCAGTATTTT

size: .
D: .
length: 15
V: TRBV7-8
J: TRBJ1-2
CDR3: CASSPVVGAFGGYTF
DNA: TGTGCCAGCAGCCCAGTCGTAGGGGCCTTCGGTGGCTACACCTTC

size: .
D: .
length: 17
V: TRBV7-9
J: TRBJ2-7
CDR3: CASSPRAGAGLPYEQYF
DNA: TGTGCCAGCAGCCCCCGGGCGGGGGCAGGCCTTCCCTACGAGCAGTACTTC

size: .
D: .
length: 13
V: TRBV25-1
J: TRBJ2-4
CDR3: CASTQGARNIQYF
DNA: TGTGCCAGCACACAGGGAGCCCGGAACATTCAGTACTTC

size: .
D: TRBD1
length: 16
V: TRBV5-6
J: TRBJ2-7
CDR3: CASSPSGTGVAGEQYF
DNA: TGTGCCAGCAGCCCCTCCGGGACAGGGGTGGCTGGGGAGCAGTACTTC

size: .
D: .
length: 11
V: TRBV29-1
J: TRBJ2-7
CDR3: CSVARGYEQYF
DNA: TGCAGCGTTGCACGTGGGTACGAGCAGTACTTC

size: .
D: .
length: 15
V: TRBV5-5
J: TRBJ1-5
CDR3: CASSLGGFSNQPQHF
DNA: TGTGCCAGCAGCTTGGGAGGGTTTAGCAATCAGCCCCAGCATTTT

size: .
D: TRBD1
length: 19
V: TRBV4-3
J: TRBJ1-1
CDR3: CASSQEWGTGGARDTEAFF
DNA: TGCGCCAGCAGCCAGGAATGGGGGACAGGGGGCGCCAGGGACACTGAAGCTTTCTTT

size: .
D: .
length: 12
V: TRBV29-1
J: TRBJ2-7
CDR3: CSERTVAYEQYF
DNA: TGCAGCGAACGGACGGTAGCCTACGAGCAGTACTTC

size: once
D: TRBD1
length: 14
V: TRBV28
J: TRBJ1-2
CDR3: CASSLGQGTGGYTF
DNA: TGTGCCAGCAGTTTAGGACAGGGGACGGGTGGCTACACCTTC

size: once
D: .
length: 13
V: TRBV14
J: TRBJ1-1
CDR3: CASSQDRNTEAFF
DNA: TGTGCCAGCAGCCAGGACCGGAACACTGAAGCTTTCTTT

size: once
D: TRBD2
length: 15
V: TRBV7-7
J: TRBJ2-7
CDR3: CASSPGGLAGGEQYF
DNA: TGTGCTAGCAGCCCCGGTGGACTAGCGGGAGGCGAGCAGTACTTC

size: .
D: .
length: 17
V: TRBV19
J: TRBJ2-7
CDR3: CASSNGLGRENSYEQYF
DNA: TGTGCCAGTAGTAATGGGTTGGGCAGGGAGAACTCCTACGAGCAGTACTTC

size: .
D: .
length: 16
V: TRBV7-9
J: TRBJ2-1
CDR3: CASSPRGGGSYNEQFF
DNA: TGTGCCAGCAGCCCCCGGGGAGGGGGCTCCTACAATGAGCAGTTCTTC

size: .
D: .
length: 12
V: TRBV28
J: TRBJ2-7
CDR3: CASSYTLYEQYF
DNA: TGTGCCAGCAGTTACACCCTCTACGAGCAGTACTTC

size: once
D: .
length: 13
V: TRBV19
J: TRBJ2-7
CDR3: CASSAKPLIEQYF
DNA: TGTGCCAGTAGTGCCAAACCTCTAATCGAGCAGTACTTC